This T cell receptor beta chain was sequenced in a study of neurological immune-mediated disorders. Study findings and constraints: No clinical or MRI feature was associated with the multiple sclerosis repertoire cluster. When the repertoires were grouped phylogenetically, those of 18 of the 34 multiple sclerosis patients came together in a single cluster of related CDR3 sequences, which points to a possible repertoire-level signature.

In this sample, this clonotype turned up many times. Its antigen is currently unknown. The team produced cDNA through 5'RACE using 10-nucleotide random UMIs. TCRdb fed the 5' RACE reads into MiXCR, producing one record per CDR3 protein. The table records tens of thousands of distinct CDR3 sequences, 3% to 3.5% of them present only once. The unsorted libraries originated from 2 million PBMCs that had been stored at -80 C. The TCR was taken from a man aged 40-50 years with multiple sclerosis. The sequencing input was PBMCs.

CDR3 loop: CASSPGTGNEQFF. The CDR3 DNA sequence: TGTGCCAGCTCACCCGGGACAGGGAATGAGCAGTTCTTC. The chain has TRBV18 and TRBJ2-1, with 9 bases lining up with TRBD1. V trimming: 3 bases; J trimming: 7 bases; junction bases outside the gene matches: 1. This CDR3 spans 13 amino acids. CDR1 and CDR2 (germline): KGHSH, LQKENI.